This T cell receptor beta chain was sequenced for a study of blood T cell repertoires in COVID-19. Across the whole study: Sources were T cells, B-cell-depleted T cells, or PBMCs; the material itself was cDNA or gDNA.

The repertoire was sequenced with immunoSEQ multiplex PCR; TCRdb's copy has only in-frame clones and lacks some. The table lists about 160,000 clones, around 93% of them singletons, with about 4.8% in the top ten. CDR3 length: 12 residues. Germline V gene data show CDR1 as ENHRY and CDR2 as SYGVKD. V was clipped by 8 bases and J by 2 bases, with 10 bases between them. Sequencing input: peripheral blood. The sequence was obtained from a man aged 25 to 40 with COVID-19, enrolled during active disease. The V call is TRBV10-3, the J call TRBJ2-7; D is possibly TRBD1 (6 bases). DNA for the CDR3: TGTGCCATCGGACAGAACCCCTACGAGCAGTACTTC. It is translated as CAIGQNPYEQYF.